A selection of T cell receptor beta chains follows, all from one sample in a study of shared clonotypes between healthy human individuals. Sequencing used immunoSEQ multiplex PCR; TCRdb keeps in-frame clones, though not all of them. The repertoire includes some 1,900,000 clones, roughly 94% of them detected once, and under 1.5% sits in the top ten. Sequenced input: naive CD8+ T cells sorted from blood. The receptors were sampled from a young man in good health. Both conserved end residues are part of each CDR3.

J	V	length	CDR3
TRBJ1-4	TRBV25-1	16	CASSEWRGITNEKLFF
TRBJ2-1	TRBV9	12	CASSQTGNEQFF
TRBJ1-5	TRBV27	12	CASSLTNQPQHF
TRBJ1-6	TRBV2	14	CASSDREGNSPLHF
TRBJ1-2	TRBV29-1	14	CSVGSGPFFYGYTF
TRBJ2-2	TRBV7-9	14	CASSPGTGTGELFF
TRBJ2-2	TRBV5-1	15	CASSLGEANTGELFF
TRBJ2-7	TRBV6-6	14	CASSYSPGHYEQYF
TRBJ2-1	TRBV6-6	13	CASSYQGSDEQFF
TRBJ1-5	TRBV19	15	CASSMAGLGNQPQHF
TRBJ1-2	TRBV28	13	CASSFDMAEGYTF
TRBJ2-2	TRBV5-1	17	CASSSPPGQGGTGELFF
TRBJ2-5	TRBV7-9	14	CASSPSGIQETQYF
TRBJ2-5	TRBV27	16	CASSTLPLALQETQYF
TRBJ2-7	TRBV6-1	13	CASRAGINYEQYF
TRBJ1-6	TRBV11-2	14	CASSSYSYNSPLHF
TRBJ2-3	TRBV6-5	13	CASSWDPADTQYF
TRBJ2-7	TRBV4-1	16	CASSIRSGGGLYEQYF
TRBJ1-2	TRBV30	14	CAWETGIGDGGYTF
TRBJ2-7	TRBV7-2	14	CASSLAGISYEQYF
TRBJ2-7	TRBV7-6	14	CASSPDLGAYEQYF
TRBJ2-7	TRBV19	14	CASSSRDRPLEQYF
TRBJ1-2	TRBV7-9	15	CASSSPAVTGYGYTF
TRBJ2-2	TRBV10-1	16	CASGTGRRANTGELFF
TRBJ1-4	TRBV7-6	16	CASSPNLAGDFVGLFF
TRBJ1-5	TRBV2	15	CASGEGQTLVQPQHF
TRBJ1-2	TRBV7-9	15	CASSLGEVPNYGYTF
TRBJ2-6	TRBV27	16	CASRPGFSSGANVLTF
TRBJ2-7	TRBV4-1	16	CASSQVSQGASYEQYF
TRBJ2-7	TRBV5-6	15	CASMGAGELSYEQYF
TRBJ2-6	TRBV9	14	CASSTGSGANVLTF
TRBJ1-2	TRBV4-3	15	CASSQDQTGFNGYTF
TRBJ2-7	TRBV4-1	17	CASSPGQGGRYSYEQYF
TRBJ2-3	TRBV30	15	CAWAGPSPSTDTQYF
TRBJ2-7	TRBV6-5	15	CASSSGDRGLYEQYF
TRBJ2-3	TRBV7-2	13	CASSLVPRDTQYF
TRBJ1-4	TRBV11-2	13	CASSLWTGEKLFF
TRBJ1-2	TRBV29-1	10	CSVIREGYTF
TRBJ1-5	TRBV27	13	CASSLLRNQPQHF
TRBJ1-2	TRBV5-8	13	CASSPGQGRGYTF
TRBJ2-7	TRBV4-1	15	CASSPTGQGSYEQYF
TRBJ2-5	TRBV2	13	CASSVPSKETQYF
TRBJ2-7	TRBV7-9	13	CASSFVGGYEQYF
TRBJ1-3	TRBV9	11	CASGTGNTIYF
TRBJ2-6	TRBV6-4	18	CASSDSGQGGGGANVLTF
TRBJ1-1	TRBV11-3	14	CASSGGGENTEAFF
TRBJ2-2	TRBV9	13	CASTLGNTGELFF
TRBJ2-7	TRBV30	15	CAWSVPQAGTYEQYF
TRBJ2-1	TRBV2	14	CASTHGTGANEQFF
TRBJ2-7	TRBV27	14	CASSLGRGSYEQYF
TRBJ2-5	TRBV5-4	14	CASSVGLAEETQYF
TRBJ2-7	TRBV4-3	15	CASSHQGDGFYEQYF
TRBJ2-1	TRBV30	11	CAWSNEGEQFF
TRBJ2-7	TRBV5-1	14	CASSPDRGFGEQYF
TRBJ1-2	TRBV5-4	15	CASSLRGAEDYGYTF
TRBJ1-2	TRBV19	11	CATEYVHGYTF
TRBJ1-2	TRBV5-1	14	CASSLAVWDDGYTF